One and the same sample provided the 18 T cell receptor beta chains below, sequenced in a study of shared clonotypes between healthy human individuals. The naive CD8 fraction comprised CD45RO-negative cells positively selected for CCR7 and excluded terminally differentiated effector memory CD45RA+ cells. The data were produced by immunoSEQ multiplex PCR, yet TCRdb's version contains in-frame clones alone and is incomplete. The sample records 560,000 or so clones, roughly 96% being singletons. The sequenced material came from naive CD8+ T cells sorted from blood. The receptors here all came from a woman aged 25 to 39 in good health.

The chain uses TRBV28 and TRBJ2-4; TRBD1 matches at 7 bases. After removal of 7 bases from V and 6 bases from J, the junction contained 9 bases not matched to a gene. CDR1 and CDR2 from the germline V gene are MDHEN and SYDVKM. This CDR3 has 14 residues. CDR3 residues: CASINPGQLNIQYF. DNA of the CDR3: TGTGCCAGCATTAACCCGGGACAGTTAAACATTCAGTACTTC.

The chain has TRBV4-2 and TRBJ1-3; D remains ambiguous. Germline V CDR1 and CDR2: LGHNA, YNFKEQ. V was pared by 8 bases and J by 4 bases, with 15 bases between. This CDR3 region has 14 residues. The CDR3 loop reads CASADWLAGNTIYF. The CDR3, as DNA: TGTGCCAGCGCAGACTGGCTGGCGGGAAACACCATATATTTT.

This chain links TRBV7-2 with TRBJ2-5; 7 nucleotides align to TRBD2. Trimming took 5 bases from V and 5 from J; bases not matched to a gene: 14. The V gene's germline CDR1 is SGHTA and CDR2 FQGNSA. This CDR3 has 16 amino acids. The CDR3 reads CASSPRGPGGWETQYF. The CDR3 DNA reads TGTGCCAGCAGCCCGAGAGGGCCGGGAGGCTGGGAGACCCAGTACTTC.

The rearrangement joins TRBV10-2 to TRBJ1-5; 8 nucleotides line up with TRBD1. Trimming cost V 4 bases and J 3 bases; bases outside gene matches: 11. This CDR3 spans 17 amino acids. The germline V gene encodes CDR1 WSHSY and CDR2 SAAADI. CDR3 nucleotides: TGCGCCAGCAGTGTAAGTCCGGGACAGGATTCCAATCAGCCCCAGCATTTT. Protein: CASSVSPGQDSNQPQHF.

The rearrangement uses TRBV9 and TRBJ2-2; TRBD2 matches 9 bases. This CDR3 contains 16 residues. Losses at the gene ends were 3 bases for V and 2 bases for J; bases not matched to a gene: 5. The germline CDR1 and CDR2 sequences are SGDLS and YYNGEE. The CDR3 loop is CASSALAGLNTGELFF. CDR3 nucleotides: TGTGCCAGCAGCGCCCTAGCGGGACTTAACACCGGGGAGCTGTTTTTT.

The chain carries TRBV29-1 and TRBJ2-5, with 7 positions matching TRBD1. The DNA end favors TRBJ2-7, so the J call may be wrong. CDR3 size: 13 residues. Germline V gene data show CDR1 as SQVTM and CDR2 as ANQGSEA. The CDR3 sequence is CSVAGTVIYEQYF. CDR3 sequence (DNA): TGCAGCGTTGCCGGGACAGTAATCTACGAGCAGTACTTC.

The rearrangement links TRBV6-4 to TRBJ2-1; TRBD2 agrees at 9 bases. The V and J ends lost 6 bases and 5 bases, in that order; junction bases with no gene match: 8. Germline V gene data show CDR1 as MRHNA and CDR2 as SNTAGT. The CDR3 runs to 15 residues. CDR3 bases: TGTGCCAGCAGCAGGACTAGCGCACTTGACAATGAGCAGTTCTTC. It translates to CASSRTSALDNEQFF.

This clone was counted a single time. The V gene is TRBV5-4, the J gene TRBJ2-3, with unresolved D. The CDR3 is 13 amino acids. V was pared by 4 bases and J by 5 bases, with 11 bases between. Looked up from germline, CDR1 is SGHNT and CDR2 is YYREEE (reference sequence). CDR3 bases: TGTGCCAGCAGCCCACCTCGGAAAGATACGCAGTATTTT. Encoded protein: CASSPPRKDTQYF.

The J gene is TRBJ1-4, the V gene TRBV13; D is unclear. Germline CDR1 is PRHDT and CDR2 is FYEKMQ (reference sequence). The CDR3 length is 15 residues. Trimming stripped 4 bases from V and 8 bases from J, with 17 bases between. The CDR3 loop is CASSSRGSGYEKLFF. DNA for the CDR3: TGTGCCAGCAGCTCTCGAGGATCGGGTTACGAAAAACTGTTTTTT.

This clone was seen just once. The chain uses TRBV2 and TRBJ1-4; D is undetermined. Germline V lookup: CDR1 SNHLY, CDR2 FYNNEI. The CDR3 loop spans 13 amino acids. V shed 7 bases and J shed 7 bases, with 13 bases lying between them. The DNA of the CDR3 is TGTGCCAGCATGGACTCTTTGTTTGAAAAACTGTTTTTT. Translating gives CASMDSLFEKLFF.

The gene calls are TRBV6-5 and TRBJ2-7; 7 bases match TRBD1. Trimming removed 10 bases from V and 4 bases from J; junction bases left unmatched: 10. Per germline, CDR1 MNHEY and CDR2 SVGAGI. This CDR3 is 13 amino acids long. CDR3 bases: TGTGCCACTACGACAGGGTTAACATACGAGCAGTACTTC. Translating gives CATTTGLTYEQYF.

The genes are TRBV29-1 and TRBJ2-1, with 8 bases lining up with TRBD2. Germline CDR1 is SQVTM and CDR2 is ANQGSEA. V shed 4 bases, J shed 0 bases, and the junction held 5 bases outside the gene matches. The CDR3 consists of 15 residues. In DNA, the CDR3 is TGCAGCGTTGTTGGCGGGAGGCTCTCCTACAATGAGCAGTTCTTC. This codes for CSVVGGRLSYNEQFF.

The sample holds a few counts of this clone. This sample also contains other DNA sequences that code for the same CDR3. The rearrangement links TRBV27 to TRBJ1-1; weak D call: TRBD1 (5 bases). Trimming removed 6 bases from V and 1 base from J, with 9 bases in between. The CDR3 is made up of 13 amino acids. Germline-derived CDR1 and CDR2 are MNHEY and SMNVEV (reference sequence). CDR3 sequence (DNA): TGTGCCAGCAGAACCGGGGGGAACACTGAAGCTTTCTTT. This encodes CASRTGGNTEAFF.

V gene TRBV28 combines with J gene TRBJ1-1, with TRBD1 matching over 9 bases. V lost 5 bases, J lost 3 bases, and 4 bases stayed unmatched. Germline assignment: CDR1 MDHEN and CDR2 SYDVKM. The CDR3 runs 14 residues. The DNA for the CDR3 is TGTGCCAGCAGTACGACAGGGGGACACACTGAAGCTTTCTTT. This gives the protein CASSTTGGHTEAFF.

The V call is TRBV7-9, the J call TRBJ1-2, with a possible D match to TRBD1 (5 bases). V lost 5 bases and J 6 bases, leaving 22 bases between the germline ends. Germline lookup yields CDR1 SEHNR and CDR2 FQNEAQ (reference sequence). The CDR3 has 16 residues. The CDR3 region is CASSPTPLGHTHGYTF. DNA for the CDR3: TGTGCCAGCAGCCCCACCCCTCTAGGACATACCCATGGCTACACCTTC.

This chain uses TRBV19 with TRBJ1-3; TRBD1 is a possible D gene (5 bases). There are 13 residues in the CDR3. Germline V gene data show CDR1 as LNHDA and CDR2 as SQIVND (reference sequence). The CDR3 loop reads CALDTYSGNTIYF. CDR3 bases: TGTGCACTGGACACTTACTCTGGAAACACCATATATTTT.

The rearrangement uses TRBV21-1 and TRBJ2-3; no check of the table's D call, TRBD2, against the DNA was made. TRBV21-1 is a pseudogene segment. The CDR3 contains 16 residues. The CDR3 loop reads CATLRTSGRWTDTQYF. The CDR3 nucleotides read TGTGCCACCCTTCGGACTAGCGGGAGGTGGACAGATACGCAGTATTTT.

The chain joins TRBV2 to TRBJ2-5; 11 bases are a match to TRBD1. Germline loops: CDR1 SNHLY, CDR2 FYNNEI. Germline trimming cut 6 bases from V and 4 bases from J; bases unmatched to any gene: 1. CDR3 length: 13 amino acids. The CDR3: CASRDRGRETQYF. The CDR3 nucleotides are TGTGCCAGCAGGGACAGGGGGCGAGAGACCCAGTACTTC.